This TCR beta chain was recovered during a study of blood T cell repertoires in COVID-19. Study overall: The cDNA or gDNA used as material had been derived from T cells, B-cell-depleted T cells, or PBMCs.

Looked up from germline, CDR1 is SGHDN and CDR2 is FVKESK. V shed 1 base and J 5 bases; nucleotides not matched to a gene: 10. There are 17 residues in the CDR3. Some clones are missing from TCRdb's copy, which holds only in-frame ones; the method was immunoSEQ multiplex PCR. The sample records 400,000 to 450,000 clones, about 89% being singletons. Sequenced material: peripheral blood. The V call is TRBV14, the J call TRBJ2-5; 10 nucleotides line up with TRBD2. The source of this sequence is a woman aged 40-49 years with COVID-19, enrolled during active disease. CDR3 residues: CASSQGLAGAGWETQYF. The CDR3 coding sequence is TGTGCCAGCAGCCAAGGTCTAGCGGGAGCCGGGTGGGAGACCCAGTACTTC.